The 7 T cell receptor beta chains given below trace back to one sample, sequenced in a study of Graves' ophthalmopathy and Graves' hyperthyroidism. Transcripts of RNA were the source for amplifying TCR beta CDR3 regions. HTBI primers primed a first-round RT-PCR, and a second-round multiplex PCR followed. TCRdb independently ran MiXCR on the multiplex PCR reads; one entry per CDR3 protein. The table lists under 800,000 distinct CDR3 sequences, 22% of them singletons, with more than 5.5% in the top ten. The sequencing sample was made of peripheral blood. All receptors derive from a woman under 30 with stable Graves' hyperthyroidism. Some clones in this sample may be carry-over from other donors' samples.

This clonotype was recorded many times. The chain employs TRBV15 and TRBJ1-3; D gene uncertain. Trimming stripped 0 bases from V and 2 bases from J, with 2 bases between. CDR1 is LNHNV, CDR2 YYDKDF, per germline (reference sequence). The CDR3 has 13 residues. The CDR3 reads CATSREAGNTIYF. The CDR3 nucleotides read TGTGCCACCAGCAGAGAAGCTGGAAACACCATATATTTT.

This clonotype was counted ten times or more. The chain recombines TRBV9 with TRBJ1-1; D call uncertain. V lost 0 bases and J 1 base, leaving 10 bases between the germline ends. This CDR3 spans 15 amino acids. Germline assignment: CDR1 SGDLS and CDR2 YYNGEE. The CDR3 region is CASSVEGGQNTEAFF. The CDR3 nucleotides are TGTGCCAGCAGCGTAGAAGGAGGTCAGAACACTGAAGCTTTCTTT.

The sample holds one count of this clonotype. This chain connects TRBV6-1 to TRBJ2-5; 7 nucleotides line up with TRBD2. Germline V gene lookup returns CDR1 MNHNS and CDR2 SASEGT. Germline trimming cut 5 bases from V and 7 bases from J; bases unmatched to any gene: 7. CDR3 length: 13 residues. The CDR3 DNA sequence: TGTGCCAGCAGTCTCAGCGGGGTGGGGACCCAGTACTTC. It yields the protein CASSLSGVGTQYF.

With respect to this clonotype: A read error may be the cause here, since a much bigger clone is one base away. This chain links TRBV30 with TRBJ1-5; 8 nucleotides line up with TRBD1. This CDR3 is 14 amino acids long. Trimming took 5 bases from V and 6 from J; bases not matched to a gene: 9. Germline lookup yields CDR1 GTSNPN and CDR2 SVGIG (reference sequence). CDR3 sequence reads: CAWGWQGAIQPQHF. In DNA, the CDR3 is TGTGCCTGGGGTTGGCAGGGGGCCATTCAGCCCCAGCATTTT.

This clonotype was observed many times. The chain uses TRBV5-8 and TRBJ1-6; D uncertain. V lost 4 bases, J lost 10 bases, and 12 bases lay in between. Germline V gene data show CDR1 as SGHTS and CDR2 as YDEGEE. The CDR3 has 13 residues. CDR3 amino acids: CASSPGPGSPLHF. CDR3 sequence (DNA): TGTGCCAGCAGCCCAGGCCCAGGATCACCCCTCCACTTT.

The genes are TRBV12-3 or TRBV12-4 and TRBJ1-5; no firm D call. The CDR3 length is 16 residues. With 5 bases removed from V and 1 base from J, the gap between germline ends came to 15 bases. CDR3: CASSPSQTHSNQPQHF. As DNA, the CDR3 is TGTGCCAGCAGTCCCTCACAGACCCACAGCAATCAGCCCCAGCATTTT.

The chain links TRBV18 to TRBJ1-1; possible D gene TRBD1, 5 bases. V lost 6 bases to trimming and J lost 4 bases, with 12 bases between them. This CDR3 has 13 residues. CDR1 is KGHSH, CDR2 LQKENI, per germline. The CDR3 reads CASSPAQGTEAFF. The CDR3 coding sequence is TGTGCCAGCTCTCCGGCCCAGGGCACTGAAGCTTTCTTT.